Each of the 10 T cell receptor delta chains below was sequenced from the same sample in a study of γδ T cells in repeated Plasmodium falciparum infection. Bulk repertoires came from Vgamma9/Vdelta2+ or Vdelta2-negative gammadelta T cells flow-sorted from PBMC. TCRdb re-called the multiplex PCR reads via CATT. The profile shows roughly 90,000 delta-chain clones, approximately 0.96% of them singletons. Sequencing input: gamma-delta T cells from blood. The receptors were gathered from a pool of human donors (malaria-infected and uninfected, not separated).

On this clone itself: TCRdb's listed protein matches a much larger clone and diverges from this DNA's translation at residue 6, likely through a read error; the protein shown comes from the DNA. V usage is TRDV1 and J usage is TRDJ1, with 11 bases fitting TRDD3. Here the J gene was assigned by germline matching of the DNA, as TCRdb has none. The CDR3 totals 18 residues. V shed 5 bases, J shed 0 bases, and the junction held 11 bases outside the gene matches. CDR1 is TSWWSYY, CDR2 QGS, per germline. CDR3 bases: TGTGCTCTTGGGACCCGTGGGGGATACGCATTTCACACCGATAAACTCATCTTT. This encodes CALGTRGGYAFHTDKLIF.

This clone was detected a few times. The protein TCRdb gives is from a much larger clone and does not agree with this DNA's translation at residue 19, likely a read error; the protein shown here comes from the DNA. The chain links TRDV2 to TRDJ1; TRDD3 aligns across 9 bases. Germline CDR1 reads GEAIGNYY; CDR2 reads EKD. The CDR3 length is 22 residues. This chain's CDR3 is CACDTGGPDTGGRAPYTDELIF. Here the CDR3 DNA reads TGTGCCTGTGACACCGGAGGCCCGGATACTGGGGGACGCGCACCGTACACCGATGAACTCATCTTT.

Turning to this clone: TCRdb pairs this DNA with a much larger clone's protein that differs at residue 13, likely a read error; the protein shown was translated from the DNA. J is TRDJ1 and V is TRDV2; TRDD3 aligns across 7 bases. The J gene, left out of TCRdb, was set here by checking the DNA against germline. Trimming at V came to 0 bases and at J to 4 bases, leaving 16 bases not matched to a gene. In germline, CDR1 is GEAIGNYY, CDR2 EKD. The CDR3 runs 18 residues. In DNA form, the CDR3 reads TGTGCCTGTGACACCCTCCACGCGGGGGATCCGTACATCGATAAACTCATCTTT. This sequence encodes CACDTLHAGDPYIDKLIF.

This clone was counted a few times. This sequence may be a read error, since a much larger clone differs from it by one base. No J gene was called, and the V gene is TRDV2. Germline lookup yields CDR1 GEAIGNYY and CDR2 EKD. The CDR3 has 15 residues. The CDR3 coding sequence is TGTGCCTGTGACTCGGTCCTAGACCGCACCGATAAACCCATCTTT. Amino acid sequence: CACDSVLDRTDKPIF.

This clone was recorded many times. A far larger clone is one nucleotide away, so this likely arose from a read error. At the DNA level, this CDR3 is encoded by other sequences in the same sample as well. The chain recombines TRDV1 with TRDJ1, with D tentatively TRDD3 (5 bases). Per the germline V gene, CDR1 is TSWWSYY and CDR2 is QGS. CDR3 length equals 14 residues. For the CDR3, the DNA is TGTGCCCTTGGGGAGATAGAGTACACCGATAAACTCATCTTT. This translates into CALGEIEYTDKLIF.

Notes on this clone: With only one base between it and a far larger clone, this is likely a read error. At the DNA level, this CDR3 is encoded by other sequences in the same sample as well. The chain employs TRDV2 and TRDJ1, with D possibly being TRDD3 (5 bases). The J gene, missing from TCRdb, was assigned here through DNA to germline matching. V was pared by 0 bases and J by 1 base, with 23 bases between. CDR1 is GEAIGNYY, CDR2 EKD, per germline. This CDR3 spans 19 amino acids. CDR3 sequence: CACDTVMGTGGFATDKLIF. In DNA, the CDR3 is TGTGCCTGTGACACCGTCATGGGGACTGGTGGATTCGCCACCGATAAACTCATCTTT.

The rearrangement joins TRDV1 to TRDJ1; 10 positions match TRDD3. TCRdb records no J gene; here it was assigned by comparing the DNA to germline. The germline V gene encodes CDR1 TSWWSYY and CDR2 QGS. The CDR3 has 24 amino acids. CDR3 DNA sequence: TGTTCTGCTCTTGGGATGGGTGGGAGATCTGCGATTCTGGGGGATATTTTTCACACCGATAAACTCATCTTT. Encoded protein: CSALGMGGRSAILGDIFHTDKLIF.

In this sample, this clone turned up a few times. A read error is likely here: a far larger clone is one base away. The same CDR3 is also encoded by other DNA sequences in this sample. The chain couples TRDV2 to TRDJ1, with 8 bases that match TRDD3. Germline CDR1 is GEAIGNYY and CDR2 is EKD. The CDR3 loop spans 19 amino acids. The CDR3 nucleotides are TGTGCCTGTGACACCGACTACTGGGGGGCCGGGCCTTACACCGATAAACTCATATTT. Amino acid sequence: CACDTDYWGAGPYTDKLIF.

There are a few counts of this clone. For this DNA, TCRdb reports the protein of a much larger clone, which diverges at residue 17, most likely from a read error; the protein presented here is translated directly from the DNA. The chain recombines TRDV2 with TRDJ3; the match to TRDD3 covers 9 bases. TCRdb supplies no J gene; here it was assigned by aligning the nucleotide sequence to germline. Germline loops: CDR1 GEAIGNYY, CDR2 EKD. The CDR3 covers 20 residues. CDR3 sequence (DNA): TGTGCCTGTGACACCATCAATCCTGGGGGATTGACCTGGGACACCCGACGGATGTTTTTC. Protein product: CACDTINPGGLTWDTRRMFF.

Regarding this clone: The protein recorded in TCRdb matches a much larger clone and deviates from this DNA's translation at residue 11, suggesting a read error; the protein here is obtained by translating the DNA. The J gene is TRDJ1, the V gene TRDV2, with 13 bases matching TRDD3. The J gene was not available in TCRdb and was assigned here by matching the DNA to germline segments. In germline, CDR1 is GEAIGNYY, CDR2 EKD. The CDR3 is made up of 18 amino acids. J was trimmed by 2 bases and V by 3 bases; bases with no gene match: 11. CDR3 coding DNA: TGTGCCTGTGACGCCCGTACTGGGGGATACGAGGATACCGATAAACTCATCTTT. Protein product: CACDARTGGYEDTDKLIF.